This T cell receptor (beta chain) came from a study of blood T cell repertoires in COVID-19. Overall study: Specimens from acute and convalescent COVID-19 originated in the United States, Italy and Spain. The analysed material was cDNA or gDNA that came from T cells, B-cell-depleted T cells, or PBMCs.

This clone came up a few times. Original data processing: Estimation of nucleated cell counts was performed using reference gene primer amplification. Assay: immunoSEQ multiplex PCR; the TCRdb copy retains only in-frame clones and omits some. Clone size and V and J calls were adopted from that table, with D and trimming inferred from the DNA. The sample contains a few hundred thousand clones, around nine tenths of which appear only once. CDR1 MDHEN and CDR2 SYDVKM come from the germline V gene. V was clipped by 5 bases and J by 4 bases; unmatched bases: 8. The CDR3 extends over 16 amino acids. The receptor was derived from a man aged 25-45 years with acute or convalescent COVID-19. Material: peripheral blood. The chain carries TRBV28 and TRBJ2-1; the match to TRBD2 covers 10 bases. CDR3 sequence reads: CASSTPGAGGYNEQFF. The CDR3 DNA reads TGTGCCAGCAGTACTCCAGGAGCGGGGGGGTACAATGAGCAGTTCTTC. The full variable domain, its missing parts supplied by reference TRBV28 and TRBJ2-1, is DVKVTQSSRYLVKRTGEKVFLECVQDMDHENMFWYRQDPGLGLRLIYFSYDVKMKEKGDIPEGYSVSREKKERFSLILESASTNQTSMYLCASSTPGAGGYNEQFFGPGTRLTVL.